This T cell receptor (beta chain) was recorded in a study of shared clonotypes between healthy human individuals. Study-level findings and limits: Clonotypes shared by all four donors outscored non-shared clonotypes in generation probability.

Some clones are missing from TCRdb's copy, which holds only in-frame ones; the method was immunoSEQ multiplex PCR. The sample holds over a million clones, 75% to 85% seen once. Of note for this clone: Its antigen is still unknown.

The V segment lost 0 bases and the J segment 6 bases; nucleotides outside the gene matches: 6. CDR3 size: 16 residues. The germline V gene has CDR1 ENHRY and CDR2 SYGVKD. The clonotype was recovered from a man aged 18 to 29 in good health. Some clones in this sample may be carry-over from other donors' samples. Sequenced input: memory CD4+ T cells from PBMCs. The sample's subset: CD45RA-negative fraction. The chain combines TRBV10-3 with TRBJ2-1, with 9 bases lining up with TRBD2. The CDR3 region has the DNA TGTGCCATCAGTGAGTCACTAGCGGGCAGTGCCAATGAGCAGTTCTTC. As protein: CAISESLAGSANEQFF.